Below are 14 T cell receptor beta chains sequenced from a single sample in a study of cytomegalovirus exposure and HLA in healthy donors. Both 60 Vbeta primers and 13 Jbeta primers went into the PCR. Repertoires were generated with immunoSEQ multiplex PCR, while TCRdb's copy carries only in-frame clones and drops some. This sample has fewer than 110,000 clones; 76% occur once, and the top ten carry around 4%. Specimen: PBMCs. The receptors derive from a man in his forties in good health and CMV-seronegative.

J is TRBJ1-6 and V is TRBV7-3; D unclear. Germline lookup yields CDR1 SGHTA and CDR2 FQGTGA. V was shortened by 0 bases and J by 4 bases, with 7 bases between the two germline ends. The CDR3 loop spans 15 amino acids. The CDR3 nucleotides are TGTGCCAGCAGCTTAACGGGCACTTATAATTCACCCCTCCACTTT. Its translation is CASSLTGTYNSPLHF.

The rearrangement uses TRBV6-5 and TRBJ1-3; no definite D call. V was trimmed by 2 bases and J by 2 bases, leaving 10 bases between them. The CDR3 totals 15 residues. Germline loops: CDR1 MNHEY, CDR2 SVGAGI. CDR3 DNA sequence: TGTGCCAGCAGTTACCGGGGTCCTACTGGAAACACCATATATTTT. Residues: CASSYRGPTGNTIYF.

This chain uses TRBV19 with TRBJ1-1, with TRBD1 as a possible D gene (5 bases). Trimming shortened V by 5 bases and J by 1 base, and 11 bases separated the two germline ends. The germline CDR1 and CDR2 sequences are LNHDA and SQIVND (reference sequence). This CDR3 region has 14 residues. The CDR3 DNA follows: TGTGCCAGTAGTCAAGGGGCTGGGAACACTGAAGCTTTCTTT. Translation: CASSQGAGNTEAFF.

The CDR3 here is CASSPQGGSYNEQFF. The CDR3 coding sequence is TGCGCCAGCAGCCCACAGGGTGGCTCCTACAATGAGCAGTTCTTC. The chain is built from TRBV5-1 and TRBJ2-1, with D perhaps TRBD1 (6 bases). The CDR3 length is 15 residues. Trimming took off 4 bases at V and 0 bases at J, with 11 bases between the two ends. Per the germline V gene, CDR1 is SGHRS and CDR2 is YFSETQ. Full variable domain (rest looked up from reference TRBV5-1 and TRBJ2-1): KAGVTQTPRYLIKTRGQQVTLSCSPISGHRSVSWYQQTPGQGLQFLFEYFSETQRNKGNFPGRFSGRQFSNSRSEMNVSTLELGDSALYLCASSPQGGSYNEQFFGPGTRLTVL.

This clone was found a few times. V gene TRBV7-9 combines with J gene TRBJ1-5; 7 bases are a match to TRBD1. V shed 5 bases and J 6 bases; nucleotides not matched to a gene: 10. CDR1 is SEHNR and CDR2 is FQNEAQ in the germline V gene (reference sequence). The CDR3 totals 15 residues. The CDR3 bases are TGTGCCAGCAGCCATGAGGGACAGTCGGGTCAGCCCCAGCATTTT. Translation gives CASSHEGQSGQPQHF.

The chain employs TRBV6-1 and TRBJ1-2, with 11 bases identical to TRBD1. Germline V lookup: CDR1 MNHNS, CDR2 SASEGT. V dropped 6 bases and J dropped 8; count of bases not matched to a gene: 8. CDR3 length equals 14 residues. This chain's CDR3 is CASSPPGTGGGYTF. In DNA form, the CDR3 reads TGTGCCAGCAGCCCGCCCGGGACAGGGGGAGGCTACACCTTC.

This clone is a singleton in its sample. The chain employs TRBV30 and TRBJ1-1; no clear D gene. Trimming shortened V by 0 bases and J by 1 base, and 6 bases separated the two germline ends. The CDR3 contains 13 residues. Germline-derived CDR1 and CDR2 are GTSNPN and SVGIG (reference sequence). The CDR3 DNA is TGTGCCTGGAGTGTACATCGGAACACTGAAGCTTTCTTT. Translating gives CAWSVHRNTEAFF. The variable domain in full, with the rest retrieved from reference TRBV30 and TRBJ1-1, is SQTIHQWPATLVQPVGSPLSLECTVEGTSNPNLYWYRQAAGRGLQLLFYSVGIGQISSEVPQNLSASRPQDRQFILSSKKLLLSDSGFYLCAWSVHRNTEAFFGQGTRLTVV.

The rearrangement joins TRBV30 to TRBJ1-3; D is unresolved. Germline V gene sequence: CDR1 GTSNPN, CDR2 SVGIG (reference sequence). The CDR3 has 11 amino acids. The ends were cut back, 4 bases at V and 7 bases at J, with 8 bases in the middle. CDR3 protein: CAWTSENTIYF. CDR3 nucleotide sequence: TGTGCCTGGACTTCGGAGAACACCATATATTTT. The complete variable domain, with remaining parts taken from reference TRBV30 and TRBJ1-3, reads SQTIHQWPATLVQPVGSPLSLECTVEGTSNPNLYWYRQAAGRGLQLLFYSVGIGQISSEVPQNLSASRPQDRQFILSSKKLLLSDSGFYLCAWTSENTIYFGEGSWLTVV.

J is TRBJ1-3 and V is TRBV30, with D possibly being TRBD1 (5 bases). CDR3 length: 13 residues. The germline CDR1 and CDR2 sequences are GTSNPN and SVGIG (reference sequence). V gave up 2 bases and J gave up 4 bases, with 9 bases separating them. The CDR3 reads CAWSPGLGNTIYF. The CDR3 DNA reads as TGTGCCTGGAGTCCGGGACTGGGAAACACCATATATTTT.

V is TRBV15 and J is TRBJ1-1; the D is unclear. V was shortened by 5 bases and J by 4 bases, with 14 bases between the two germline ends. The CDR3 runs 14 residues. Per germline, CDR1 LNHNV and CDR2 YYDKDF (reference sequence). In nucleotides, the CDR3 is TGTGCCACCAGCGAAAAGAGAGAATTCACTGAAGCTTTCTTT. Residues: CATSEKREFTEAFF.

This clone was detected only a few times. The CDR3 sequence: CAWSQGENQPQHF. The CDR3 coding sequence is TGTGCCTGGAGTCAAGGGGAAAATCAGCCCCAGCATTTT. The genes are TRBV30 and TRBJ1-5; TRBD1 is a possible D gene (5 bases). Trimming removed 2 bases at V and 4 bases at J, with 9 bases between. This CDR3 is built from 13 residues. CDR1 is GTSNPN and CDR2 is SVGIG in the germline V gene (reference sequence).

The chain combines TRBV5-1 with TRBJ2-2; 11 positions match TRBD1. CDR3 length: 14 amino acids. Trimming removed 5 bases from V and 6 bases from J; junction bases left unmatched: 3. The germline gives CDR1 SGHRS, CDR2 YFSETQ. The CDR3 region has the DNA TGCGCCAGCAGGGGGACAGGGGGATCCGGGGAGCTGTTTTTT. This translates into CASRGTGGSGELFF.

The table lists this clone with a few counts. The chain is built from TRBV4-3 and TRBJ1-2, with D possibly matching TRBD1 (5 bases). CDR1 and CDR2 (germline): LGHNA, YSLEER. Trimming stripped 1 base from V and 3 bases from J, with 12 bases between. The CDR3 length is 15 residues. The CDR3 nucleotides read TGCGCCAGCAGCCAAGTCCCAGGGCGCGACTATGGCTACACCTTC. Translating it yields CASSQVPGRDYGYTF.

This clone was detected only once. The V call is TRBV28, the J call TRBJ1-2, with unresolved D. Trimming pared 4 bases from V and 5 bases from J, leaving 8 bases between. Looked up from germline, CDR1 is MDHEN and CDR2 is SYDVKM. This CDR3 is built from 12 residues. CDR3 DNA: TGTGCCAGCAGTTCGAGGGTATATGGCTACACCTTC. Translation: CASSSRVYGYTF.